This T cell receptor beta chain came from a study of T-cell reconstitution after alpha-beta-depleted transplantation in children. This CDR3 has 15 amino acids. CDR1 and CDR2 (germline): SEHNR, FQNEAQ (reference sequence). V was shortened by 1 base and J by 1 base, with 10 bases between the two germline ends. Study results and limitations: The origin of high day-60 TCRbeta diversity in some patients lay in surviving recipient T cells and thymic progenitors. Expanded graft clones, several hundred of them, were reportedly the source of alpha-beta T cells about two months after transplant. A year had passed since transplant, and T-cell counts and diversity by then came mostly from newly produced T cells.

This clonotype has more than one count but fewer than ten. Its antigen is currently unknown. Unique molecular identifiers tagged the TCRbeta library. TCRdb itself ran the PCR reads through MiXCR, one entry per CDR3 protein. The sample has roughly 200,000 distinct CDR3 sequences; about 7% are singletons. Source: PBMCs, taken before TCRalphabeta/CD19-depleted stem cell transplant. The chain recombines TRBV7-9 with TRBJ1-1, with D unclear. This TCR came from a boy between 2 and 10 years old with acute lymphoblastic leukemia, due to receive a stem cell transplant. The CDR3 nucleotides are TGTGCCAGCAGCTTAGAAGGAGGCGGGAACACTGAAGCTTTCTTT. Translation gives CASSLEGGGNTEAFF.